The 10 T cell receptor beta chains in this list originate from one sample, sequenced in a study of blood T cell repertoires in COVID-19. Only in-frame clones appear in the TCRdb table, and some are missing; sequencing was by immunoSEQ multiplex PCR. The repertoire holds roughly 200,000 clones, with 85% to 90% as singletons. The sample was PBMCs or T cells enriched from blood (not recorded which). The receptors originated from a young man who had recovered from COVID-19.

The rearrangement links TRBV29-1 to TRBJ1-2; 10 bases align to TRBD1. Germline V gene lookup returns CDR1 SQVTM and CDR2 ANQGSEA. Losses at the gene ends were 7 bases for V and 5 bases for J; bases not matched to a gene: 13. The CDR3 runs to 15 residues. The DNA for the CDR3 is TGCAGCGCTTCCGGGACAGGGGCCCCCGATTATGGCTACACCTTC. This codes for CSASGTGAPDYGYTF.

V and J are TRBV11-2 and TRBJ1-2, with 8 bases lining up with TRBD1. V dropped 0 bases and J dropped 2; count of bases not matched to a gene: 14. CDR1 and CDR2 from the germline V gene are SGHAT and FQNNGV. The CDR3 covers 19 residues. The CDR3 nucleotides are TGTGCCAGCAGCTTAGATTGGTTACACCGGGACAGGAAAAACTATGGCTACACCTTC. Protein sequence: CASSLDWLHRDRKNYGYTF.

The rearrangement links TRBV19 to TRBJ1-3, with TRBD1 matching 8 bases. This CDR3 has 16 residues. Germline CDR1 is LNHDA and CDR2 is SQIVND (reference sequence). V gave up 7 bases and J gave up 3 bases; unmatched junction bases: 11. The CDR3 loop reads CASNPRTGQDGNTIYF. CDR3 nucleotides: TGTGCCAGTAACCCAAGGACAGGGCAAGATGGAAACACCATATATTTT.

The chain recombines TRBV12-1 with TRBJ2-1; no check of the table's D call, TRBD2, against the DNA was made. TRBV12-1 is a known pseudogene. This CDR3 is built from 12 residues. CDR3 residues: CASSSYYNEQFF. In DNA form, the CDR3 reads TGTGCCAGCAGCTCCTATTACAATGAGCAGTTCTTC.

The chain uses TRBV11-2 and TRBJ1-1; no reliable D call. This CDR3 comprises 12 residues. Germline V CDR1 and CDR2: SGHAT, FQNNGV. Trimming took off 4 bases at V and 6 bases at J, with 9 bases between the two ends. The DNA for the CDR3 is TGTGCCAGCAGCTCCCTACTGGCTGAAGCTTTCTTT. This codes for CASSSLLAEAFF.

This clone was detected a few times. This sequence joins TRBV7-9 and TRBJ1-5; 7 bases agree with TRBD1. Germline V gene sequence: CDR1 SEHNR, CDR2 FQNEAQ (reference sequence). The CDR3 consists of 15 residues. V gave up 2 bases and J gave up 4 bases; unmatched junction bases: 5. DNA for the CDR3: TGTGCCAGCAGCTTATTAACAGGGGAGAATCAGCCCCAGCATTTT. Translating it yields CASSLLTGENQPQHF.

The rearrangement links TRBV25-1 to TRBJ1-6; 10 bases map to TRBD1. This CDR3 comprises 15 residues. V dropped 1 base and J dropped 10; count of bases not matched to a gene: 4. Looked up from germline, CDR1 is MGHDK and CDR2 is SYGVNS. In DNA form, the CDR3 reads TGTGCCAGCAGTGAATCGCGGACAGGGGGATCACCCCTCCACTTT. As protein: CASSESRTGGSPLHF.

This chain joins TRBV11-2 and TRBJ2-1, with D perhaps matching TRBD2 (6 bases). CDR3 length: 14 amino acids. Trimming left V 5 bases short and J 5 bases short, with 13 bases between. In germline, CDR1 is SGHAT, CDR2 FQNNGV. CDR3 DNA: TGTGCCAGCAGCCTACGACTAGAGAACAATGAGCAGTTCTTC. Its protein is CASSLRLENNEQFF. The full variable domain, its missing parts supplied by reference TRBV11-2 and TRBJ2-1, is EAGVAQSPRYKIIEKRQSVAFWCNPISGHATLYWYQQILGQGPKLLIQFQNNGVVDDSQLPKDRFSAERLKGVDSTLKIQPAKLEDSAVYLCASSLRLENNEQFFGPGTRLTVL.

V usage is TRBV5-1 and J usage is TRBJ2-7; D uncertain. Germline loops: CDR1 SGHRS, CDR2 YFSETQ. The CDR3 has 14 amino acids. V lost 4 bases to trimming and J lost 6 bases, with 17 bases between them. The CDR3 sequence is CASSPSSPLLEQYF. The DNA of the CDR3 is TGCGCCAGCAGCCCGTCGAGCCCTCTGCTCGAGCAGTACTTC.

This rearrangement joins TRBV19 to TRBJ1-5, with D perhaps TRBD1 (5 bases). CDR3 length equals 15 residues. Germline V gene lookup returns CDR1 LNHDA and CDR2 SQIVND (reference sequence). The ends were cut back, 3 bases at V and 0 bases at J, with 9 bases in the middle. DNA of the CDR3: TGTGCCAGTAGTATTCGCAGGGATAGCAATCAGCCCCAGCATTTT. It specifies CASSIRRDSNQPQHF.